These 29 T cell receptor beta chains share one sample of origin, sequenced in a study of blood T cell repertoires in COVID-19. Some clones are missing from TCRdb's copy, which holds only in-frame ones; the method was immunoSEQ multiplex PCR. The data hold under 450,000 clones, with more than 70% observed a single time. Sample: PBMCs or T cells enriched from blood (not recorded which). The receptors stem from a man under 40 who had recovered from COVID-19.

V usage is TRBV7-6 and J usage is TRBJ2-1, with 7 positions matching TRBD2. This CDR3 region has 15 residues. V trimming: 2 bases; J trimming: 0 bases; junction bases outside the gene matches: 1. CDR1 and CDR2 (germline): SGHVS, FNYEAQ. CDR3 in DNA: TGTGCCAGCAGCTTAACGGGGGGCTCCTACAATGAGCAGTTCTTC. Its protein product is CASSLTGGSYNEQFF.

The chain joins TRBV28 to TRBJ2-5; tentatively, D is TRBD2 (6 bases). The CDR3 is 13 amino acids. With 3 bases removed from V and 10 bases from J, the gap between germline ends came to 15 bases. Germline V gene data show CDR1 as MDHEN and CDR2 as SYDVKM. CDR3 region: CASSFRHEGGQYF. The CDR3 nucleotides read TGTGCCAGCAGTTTTCGACATGAGGGAGGCCAGTACTTC.

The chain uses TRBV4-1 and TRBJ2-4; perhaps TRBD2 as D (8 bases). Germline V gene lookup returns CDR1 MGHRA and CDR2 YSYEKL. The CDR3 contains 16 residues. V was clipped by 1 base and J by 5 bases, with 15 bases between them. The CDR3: CASSQGTGGGENIQYF. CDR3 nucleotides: TGCGCCAGCAGCCAAGGTACGGGAGGGGGCGAAAACATTCAGTACTTC.

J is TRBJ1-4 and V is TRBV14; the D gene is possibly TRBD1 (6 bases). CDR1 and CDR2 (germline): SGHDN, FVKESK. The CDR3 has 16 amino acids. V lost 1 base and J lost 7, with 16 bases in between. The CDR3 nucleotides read TGTGCCAGCAGCCAAGTAGGCGGGGGCGCGGGTGAAAAACTGTTTTTT. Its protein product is CASSQVGGGAGEKLFF.

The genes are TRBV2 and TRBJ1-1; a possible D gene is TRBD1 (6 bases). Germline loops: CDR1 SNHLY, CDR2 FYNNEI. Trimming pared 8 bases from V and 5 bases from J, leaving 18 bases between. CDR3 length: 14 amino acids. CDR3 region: CASLQGPGGTEAFF. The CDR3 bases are TGTGCCAGCCTACAGGGTCCAGGAGGTACTGAAGCTTTCTTT.

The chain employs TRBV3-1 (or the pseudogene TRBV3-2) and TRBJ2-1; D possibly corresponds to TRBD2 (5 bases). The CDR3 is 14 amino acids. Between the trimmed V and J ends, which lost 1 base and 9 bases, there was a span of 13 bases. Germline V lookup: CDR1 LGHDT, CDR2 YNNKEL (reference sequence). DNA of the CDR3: TGTGCCAGCAGCCAAGTAGGAGGCACGACTGAGCAGTTCTTC. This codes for CASSQVGGTTEQFF.

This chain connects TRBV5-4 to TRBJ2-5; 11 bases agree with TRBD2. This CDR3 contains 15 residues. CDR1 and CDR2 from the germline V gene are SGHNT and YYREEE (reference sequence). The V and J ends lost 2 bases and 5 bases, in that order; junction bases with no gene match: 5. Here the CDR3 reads CASSFTSGGGETQYF. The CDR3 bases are TGTGCCAGCAGCTTTACTAGCGGGGGAGGGGAGACCCAGTACTTC.

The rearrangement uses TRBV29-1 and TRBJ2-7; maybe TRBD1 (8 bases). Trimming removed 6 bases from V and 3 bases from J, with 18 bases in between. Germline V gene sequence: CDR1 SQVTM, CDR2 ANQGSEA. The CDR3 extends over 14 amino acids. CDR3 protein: CSVVDREGGYEQYF. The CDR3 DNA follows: TGCAGCGTCGTGGACAGGGAGGGAGGCTACGAGCAGTACTTC.

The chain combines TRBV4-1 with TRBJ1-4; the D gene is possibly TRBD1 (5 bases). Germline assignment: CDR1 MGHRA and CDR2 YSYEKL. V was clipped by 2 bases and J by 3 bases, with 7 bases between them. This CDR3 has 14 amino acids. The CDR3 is CASSQPTANEKLFF. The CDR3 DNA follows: TGCGCCAGCAGCCAACCGACAGCTAATGAAAAACTGTTTTTT.

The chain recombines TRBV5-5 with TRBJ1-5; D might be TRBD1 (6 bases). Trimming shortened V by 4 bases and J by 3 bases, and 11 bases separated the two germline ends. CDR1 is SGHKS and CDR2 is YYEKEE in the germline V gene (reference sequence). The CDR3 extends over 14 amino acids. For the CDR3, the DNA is TGTGCCAGCAGCCCGGACAGAGCCAATCAGCCCCAGCATTTT. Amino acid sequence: CASSPDRANQPQHF.

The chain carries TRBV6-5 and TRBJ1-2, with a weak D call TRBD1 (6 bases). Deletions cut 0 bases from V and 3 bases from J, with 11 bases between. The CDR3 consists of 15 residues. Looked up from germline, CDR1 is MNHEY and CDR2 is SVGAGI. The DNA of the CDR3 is TGTGCCAGCAGTTACTCGAATCAGGGGCACTATGGCTACACCTTC. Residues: CASSYSNQGHYGYTF.

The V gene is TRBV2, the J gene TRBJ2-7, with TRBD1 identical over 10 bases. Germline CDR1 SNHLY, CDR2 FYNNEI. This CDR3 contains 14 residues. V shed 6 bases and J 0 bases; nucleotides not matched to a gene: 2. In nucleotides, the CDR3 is TGTGCCAGCAGGGGACAGGGGCTCTCCTACGAGCAGTACTTC. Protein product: CASRGQGLSYEQYF.

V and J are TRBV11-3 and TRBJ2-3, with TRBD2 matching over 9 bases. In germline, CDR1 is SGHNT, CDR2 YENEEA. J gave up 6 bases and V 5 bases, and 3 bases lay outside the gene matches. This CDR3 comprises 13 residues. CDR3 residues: CASSLAGMDTQYF. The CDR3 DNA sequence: TGTGCCAGCAGCCTAGCGGGGATGGATACGCAGTATTTT.

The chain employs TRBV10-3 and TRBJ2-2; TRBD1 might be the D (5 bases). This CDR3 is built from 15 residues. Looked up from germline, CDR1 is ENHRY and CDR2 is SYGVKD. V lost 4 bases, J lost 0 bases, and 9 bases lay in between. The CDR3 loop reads CAISGLQANTGELFF. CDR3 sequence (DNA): TGTGCCATCAGTGGGTTACAGGCGAACACCGGGGAGCTGTTTTTT.

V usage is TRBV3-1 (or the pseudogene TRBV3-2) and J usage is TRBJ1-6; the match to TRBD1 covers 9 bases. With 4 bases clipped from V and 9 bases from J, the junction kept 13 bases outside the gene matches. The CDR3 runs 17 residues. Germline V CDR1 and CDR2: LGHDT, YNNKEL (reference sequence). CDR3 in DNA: TGTGCCAGCAGCCGACCTCGGACAGGGGCAAGTGGTTCACCCCTCCACTTT. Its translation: CASSRPRTGASGSPLHF.

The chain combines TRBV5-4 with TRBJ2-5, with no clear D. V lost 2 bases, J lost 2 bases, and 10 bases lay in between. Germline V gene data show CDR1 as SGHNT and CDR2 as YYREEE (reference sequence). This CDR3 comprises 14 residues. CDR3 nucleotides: TGTGCCAGCAGCTTCCGACAATATCAAGAGACCCAGTACTTC. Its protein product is CASSFRQYQETQYF.

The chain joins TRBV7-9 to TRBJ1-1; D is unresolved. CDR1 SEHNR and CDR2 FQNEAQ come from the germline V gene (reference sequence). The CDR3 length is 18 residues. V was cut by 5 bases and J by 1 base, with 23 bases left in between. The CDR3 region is CASSQYLGRNGKNTEAFF. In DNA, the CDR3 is TGTGCCAGCAGCCAGTATCTGGGCCGCAATGGAAAGAACACTGAAGCTTTCTTT.

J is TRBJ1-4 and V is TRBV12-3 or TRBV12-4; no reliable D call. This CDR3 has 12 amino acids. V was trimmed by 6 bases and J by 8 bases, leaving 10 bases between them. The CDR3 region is CASSPTEEKLFF. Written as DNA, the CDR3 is TGTGCCAGCAGCCCGACTGAAGAAAAACTGTTTTTT.

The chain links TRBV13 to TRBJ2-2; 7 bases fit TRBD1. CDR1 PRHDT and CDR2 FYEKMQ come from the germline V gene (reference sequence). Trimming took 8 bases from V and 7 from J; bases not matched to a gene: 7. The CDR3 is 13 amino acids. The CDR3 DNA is TGTGCCAGCTTACGGACAGGTTTCGGGGAGCTGTTTTTT. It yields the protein CASLRTGFGELFF.

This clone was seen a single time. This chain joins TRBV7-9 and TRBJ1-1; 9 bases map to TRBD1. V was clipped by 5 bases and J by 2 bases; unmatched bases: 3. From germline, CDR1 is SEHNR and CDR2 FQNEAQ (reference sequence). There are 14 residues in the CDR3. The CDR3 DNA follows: TGTGCCAGCAGCGTAACAGGGGGCAACACTGAAGCTTTCTTT. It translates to CASSVTGGNTEAFF.

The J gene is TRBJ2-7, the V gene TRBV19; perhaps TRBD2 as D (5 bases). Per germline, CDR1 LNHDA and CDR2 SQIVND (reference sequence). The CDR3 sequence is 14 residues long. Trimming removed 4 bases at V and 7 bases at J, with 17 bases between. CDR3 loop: CASSTDRDVKEQYF. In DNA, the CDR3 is TGTGCCAGTAGTACCGACCGGGATGTAAAGGAGCAGTACTTC.

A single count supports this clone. In DNA form, the CDR3 reads TGTGCCAGCAGCTCCCCCGAGCACCTAGATACGCAGTATTTT. It codes for CASSSPEHLDTQYF. The genes are TRBV5-4 and TRBJ2-3; D call uncertain. V was cut by 3 bases and J by 5 bases, with 13 bases left in between. The CDR3 contains 14 residues. Germline V gene data show CDR1 as SGHNT and CDR2 as YYREEE (reference sequence).

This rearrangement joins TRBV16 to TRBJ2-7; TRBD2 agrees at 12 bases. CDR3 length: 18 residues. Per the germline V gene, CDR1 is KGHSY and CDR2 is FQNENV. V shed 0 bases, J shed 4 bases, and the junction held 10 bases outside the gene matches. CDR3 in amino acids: CASSQSASGTSGLYEQYF. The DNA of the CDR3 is TGTGCCAGCAGCCAATCTGCATCGGGGACTAGCGGGTTATACGAGCAGTACTTC. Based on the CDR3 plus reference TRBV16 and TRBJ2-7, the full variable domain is GEEVAQTPKHLVRGEGQKAKLYCAPIKGHSYVFWYQQVLKNEFKFLISFQNENVFDETGMPKERFSAKCLPNSPCSLEIQATKLEDSAVYFCASSQSASGTSGLYEQYFGPGTRLTVT.

The CDR3 bases are TGTGCCAGCATCTTGAATCCTCGGACTGAAGCTTTCTTT. It is translated as CASILNPRTEAFF. The V gene is TRBV6-5, the J gene TRBJ1-1; D uncertain. Germline values: CDR1 MNHEY, CDR2 SVGAGI. V was pared by 7 bases and J by 5 bases, with 14 bases between. The length of the CDR3 is 13 residues.

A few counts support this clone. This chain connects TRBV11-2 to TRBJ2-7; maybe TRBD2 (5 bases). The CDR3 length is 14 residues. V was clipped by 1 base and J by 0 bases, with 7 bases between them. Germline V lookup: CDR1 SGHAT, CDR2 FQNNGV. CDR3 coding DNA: TGTGCCAGCAGCTTAGTGGGGAGCTCCTACGAGCAGTACTTC. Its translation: CASSLVGSSYEQYF.

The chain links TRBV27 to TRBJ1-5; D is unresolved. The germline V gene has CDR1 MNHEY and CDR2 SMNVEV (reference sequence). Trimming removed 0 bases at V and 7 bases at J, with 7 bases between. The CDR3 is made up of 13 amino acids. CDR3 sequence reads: CASSLSTGQPQHF. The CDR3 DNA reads TGTGCCAGCAGTTTATCAACGGGGCAGCCCCAGCATTTT.

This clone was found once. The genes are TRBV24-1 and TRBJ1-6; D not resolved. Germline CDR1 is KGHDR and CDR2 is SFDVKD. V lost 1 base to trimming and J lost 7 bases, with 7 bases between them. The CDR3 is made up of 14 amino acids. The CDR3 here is CATSDFNSNSPLHF. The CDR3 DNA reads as TGTGCCACCAGTGATTTTAACAGCAATTCACCCCTCCACTTT.

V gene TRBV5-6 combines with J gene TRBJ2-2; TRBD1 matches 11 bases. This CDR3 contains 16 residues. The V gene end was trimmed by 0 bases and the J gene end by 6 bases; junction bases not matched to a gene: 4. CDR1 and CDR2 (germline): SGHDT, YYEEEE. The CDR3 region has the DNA TGTGCCAGCAGCTTGGGGCCGGGACAGGGGGCCGGGGAGCTGTTTTTT. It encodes CASSLGPGQGAGELFF.

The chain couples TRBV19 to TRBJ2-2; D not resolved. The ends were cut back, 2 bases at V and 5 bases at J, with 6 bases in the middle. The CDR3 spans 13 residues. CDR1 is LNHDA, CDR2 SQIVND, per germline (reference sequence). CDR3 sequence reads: CASSIYATGELFF. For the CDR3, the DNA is TGTGCCAGTAGTATATATGCGACCGGGGAGCTGTTTTTT.